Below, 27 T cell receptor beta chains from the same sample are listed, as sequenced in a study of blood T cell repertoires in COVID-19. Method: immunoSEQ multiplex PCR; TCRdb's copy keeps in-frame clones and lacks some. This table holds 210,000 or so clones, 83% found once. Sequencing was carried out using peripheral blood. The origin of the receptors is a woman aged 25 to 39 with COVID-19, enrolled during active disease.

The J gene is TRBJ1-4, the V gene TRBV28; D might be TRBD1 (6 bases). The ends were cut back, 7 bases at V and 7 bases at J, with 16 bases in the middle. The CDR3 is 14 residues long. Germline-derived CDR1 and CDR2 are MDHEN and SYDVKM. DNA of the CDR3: TGTGCCAGCACCTCAGCAGGGGCAGGTGAAAAACTGTTTTTT. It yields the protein CASTSAGAGEKLFF.

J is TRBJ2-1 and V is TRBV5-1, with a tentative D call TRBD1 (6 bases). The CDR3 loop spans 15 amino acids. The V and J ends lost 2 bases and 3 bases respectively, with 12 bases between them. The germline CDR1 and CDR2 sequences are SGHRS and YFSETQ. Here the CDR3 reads CASSFGGQRYNEQFF. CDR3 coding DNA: TGCGCCAGCAGCTTTGGCGGACAGCGCTACAATGAGCAGTTCTTC.

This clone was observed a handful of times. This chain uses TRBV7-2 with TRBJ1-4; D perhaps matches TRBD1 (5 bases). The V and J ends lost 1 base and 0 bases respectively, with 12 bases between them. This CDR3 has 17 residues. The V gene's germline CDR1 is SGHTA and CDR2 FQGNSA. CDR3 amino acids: CASSLVASGTTNEKLFF. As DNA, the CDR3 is TGTGCCAGCAGCTTAGTCGCATCAGGGACAACTAATGAAAAACTGTTTTTT.

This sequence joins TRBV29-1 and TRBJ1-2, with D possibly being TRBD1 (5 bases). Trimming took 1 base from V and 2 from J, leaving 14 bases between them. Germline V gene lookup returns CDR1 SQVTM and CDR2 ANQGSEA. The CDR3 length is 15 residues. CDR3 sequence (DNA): TGCAGCGTTGAAGCAGGCGCCAGGGCGAACTATGGCTACACCTTC. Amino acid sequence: CSVEAGARANYGYTF.

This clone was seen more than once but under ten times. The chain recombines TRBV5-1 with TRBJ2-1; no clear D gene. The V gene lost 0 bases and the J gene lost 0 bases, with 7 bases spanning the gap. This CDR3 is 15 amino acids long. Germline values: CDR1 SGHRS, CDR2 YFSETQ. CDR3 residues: CASSLAYSSYNEQFF. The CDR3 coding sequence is TGCGCCAGCAGCTTGGCGTACAGCTCCTACAATGAGCAGTTCTTC.

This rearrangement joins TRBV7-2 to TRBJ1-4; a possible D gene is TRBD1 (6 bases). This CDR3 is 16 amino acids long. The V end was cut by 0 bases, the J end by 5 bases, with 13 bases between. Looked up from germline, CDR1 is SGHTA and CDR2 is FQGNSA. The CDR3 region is CASSLAIGRGNEKLFF. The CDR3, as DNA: TGTGCCAGCAGCTTAGCGATCGGCAGGGGCAATGAAAAACTGTTTTTT.

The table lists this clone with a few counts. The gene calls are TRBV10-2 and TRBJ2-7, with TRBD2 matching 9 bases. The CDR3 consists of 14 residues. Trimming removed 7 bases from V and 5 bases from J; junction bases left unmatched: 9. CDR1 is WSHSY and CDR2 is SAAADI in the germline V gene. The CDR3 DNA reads TGCGCCAGCAACCTAGCGGGGACTAGGGACGAGCAGTACTTC. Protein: CASNLAGTRDEQYF.

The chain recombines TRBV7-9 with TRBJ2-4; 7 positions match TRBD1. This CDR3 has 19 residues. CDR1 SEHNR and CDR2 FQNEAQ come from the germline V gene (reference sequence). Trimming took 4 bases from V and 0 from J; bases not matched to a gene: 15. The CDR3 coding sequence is TGTGCCAGCAGCTCGAATTTCGGGACAGTTCCCTTAGCCAAAAACATTCAGTACTTC. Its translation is CASSSNFGTVPLAKNIQYF.

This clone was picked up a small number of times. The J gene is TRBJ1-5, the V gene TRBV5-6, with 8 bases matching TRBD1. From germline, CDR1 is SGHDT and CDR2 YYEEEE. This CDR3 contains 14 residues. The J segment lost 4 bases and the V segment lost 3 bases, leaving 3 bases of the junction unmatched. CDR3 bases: TGTGCCAGCAGCTCGCGGACAGGGAATCAGCCCCAGCATTTT. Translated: CASSSRTGNQPQHF.

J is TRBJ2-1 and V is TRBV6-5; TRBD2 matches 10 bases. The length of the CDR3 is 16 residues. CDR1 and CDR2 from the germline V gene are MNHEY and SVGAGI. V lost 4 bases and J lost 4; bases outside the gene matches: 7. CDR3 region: CASSSSGTSEYNEQFF. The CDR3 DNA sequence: TGTGCCAGCAGTTCCTCCGGGACTAGCGAGTACAATGAGCAGTTCTTC.

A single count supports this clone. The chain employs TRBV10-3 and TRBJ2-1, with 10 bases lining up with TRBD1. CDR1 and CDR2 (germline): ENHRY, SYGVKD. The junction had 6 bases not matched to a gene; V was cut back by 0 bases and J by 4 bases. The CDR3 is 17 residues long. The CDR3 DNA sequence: TGTGCCATCAGTGAGTCAGGTGGGGGACAGGGGTACAATGAGCAGTTCTTC. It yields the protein CAISESGGGQGYNEQFF.

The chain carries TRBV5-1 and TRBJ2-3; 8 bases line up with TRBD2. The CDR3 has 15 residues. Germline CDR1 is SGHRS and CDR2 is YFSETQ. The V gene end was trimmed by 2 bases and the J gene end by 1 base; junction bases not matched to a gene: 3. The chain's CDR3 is CASSFPGGGTDTQYF. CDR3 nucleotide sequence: TGCGCCAGCAGCTTCCCCGGGGGGGGCACAGATACGCAGTATTTT.

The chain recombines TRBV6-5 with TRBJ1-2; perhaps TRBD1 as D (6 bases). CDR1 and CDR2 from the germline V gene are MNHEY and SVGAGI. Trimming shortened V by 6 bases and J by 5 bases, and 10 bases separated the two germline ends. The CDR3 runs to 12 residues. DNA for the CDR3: TGTGCCAGCAGGCAGGGGCCTTATGGCTACACCTTC. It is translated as CASRQGPYGYTF.

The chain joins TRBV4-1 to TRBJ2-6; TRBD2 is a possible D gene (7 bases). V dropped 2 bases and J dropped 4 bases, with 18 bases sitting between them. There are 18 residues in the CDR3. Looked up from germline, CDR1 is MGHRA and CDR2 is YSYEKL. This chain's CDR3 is CASSQPLGGAKGANVLTF. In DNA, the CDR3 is TGCGCCAGCAGCCAACCCTTGGGGGGGGCAAAAGGGGCCAACGTCCTGACTTTC.

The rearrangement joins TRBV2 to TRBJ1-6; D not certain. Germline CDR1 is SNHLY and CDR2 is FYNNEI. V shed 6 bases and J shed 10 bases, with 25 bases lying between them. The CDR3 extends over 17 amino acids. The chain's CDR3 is CASSPVASAVSYSPLHF. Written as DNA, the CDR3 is TGTGCCAGCAGCCCGGTAGCTTCGGCAGTTTCTTACTCACCCCTCCACTTT.

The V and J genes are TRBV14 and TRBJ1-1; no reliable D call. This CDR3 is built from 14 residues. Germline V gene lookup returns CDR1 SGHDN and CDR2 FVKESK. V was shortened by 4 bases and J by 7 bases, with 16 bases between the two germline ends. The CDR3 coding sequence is TGTGCCAGCAGCCCTCGTCCCCATGCGGATGAAGCTTTCTTT. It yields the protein CASSPRPHADEAFF.

CDR3: CASSEQGVSGNTIYF. The CDR3 DNA reads TGTGCCAGCAGTGAACAGGGGGTCTCTGGAAACACCATATATTTT. The chain links TRBV2 to TRBJ1-3; 7 positions match TRBD1. Germline-derived CDR1 and CDR2 are SNHLY and FYNNEI. The CDR3 covers 15 residues. Unmatched junction bases numbered 1, after V lost 2 bases and J lost 0 bases.

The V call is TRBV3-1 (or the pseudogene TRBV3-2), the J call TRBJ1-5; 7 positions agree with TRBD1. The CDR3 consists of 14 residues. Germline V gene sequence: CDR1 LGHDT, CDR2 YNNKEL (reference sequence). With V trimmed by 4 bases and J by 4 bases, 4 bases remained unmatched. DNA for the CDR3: TGTGCCAGCAGCCGCGGACAGGTAAATCAGCCCCAGCATTTT. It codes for CASSRGQVNQPQHF.

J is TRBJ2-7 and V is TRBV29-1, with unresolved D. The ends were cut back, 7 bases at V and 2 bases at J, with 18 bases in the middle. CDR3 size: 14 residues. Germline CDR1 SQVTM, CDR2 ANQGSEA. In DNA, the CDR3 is TGCAGCGGTGTCCTGGGCCCTACCCCCTACGAGCAGTACTTC. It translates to CSGVLGPTPYEQYF.

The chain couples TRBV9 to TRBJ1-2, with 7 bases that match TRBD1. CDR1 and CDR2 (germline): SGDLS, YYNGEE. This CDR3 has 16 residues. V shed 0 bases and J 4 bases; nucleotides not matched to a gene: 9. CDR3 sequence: CASSVGQGDSTYGYTF. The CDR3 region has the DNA TGTGCCAGCAGCGTAGGGCAGGGGGACAGCACCTATGGCTACACCTTC.

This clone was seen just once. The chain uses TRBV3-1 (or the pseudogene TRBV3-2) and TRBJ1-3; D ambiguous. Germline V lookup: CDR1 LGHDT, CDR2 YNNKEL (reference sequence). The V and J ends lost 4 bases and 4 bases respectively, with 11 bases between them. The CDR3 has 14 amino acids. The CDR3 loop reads CASSPRADGNTIYF. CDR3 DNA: TGTGCCAGCAGCCCGAGGGCAGACGGAAACACCATATATTTT.

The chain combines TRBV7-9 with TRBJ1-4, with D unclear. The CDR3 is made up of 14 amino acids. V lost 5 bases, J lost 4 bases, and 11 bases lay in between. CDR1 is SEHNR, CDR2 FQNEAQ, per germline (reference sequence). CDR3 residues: CASSPGENNEKLFF. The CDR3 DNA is TGTGCCAGCAGCCCGGGAGAAAATAATGAAAAACTGTTTTTT.

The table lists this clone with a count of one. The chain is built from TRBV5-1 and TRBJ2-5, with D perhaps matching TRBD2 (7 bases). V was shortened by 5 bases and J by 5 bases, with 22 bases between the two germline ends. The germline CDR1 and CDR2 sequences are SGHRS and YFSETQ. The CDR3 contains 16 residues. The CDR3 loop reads CASSLLGGGAWETQYF. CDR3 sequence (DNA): TGCGCCAGCAGTCTGCTTGGAGGGGGGGCCTGGGAGACCCAGTACTTC. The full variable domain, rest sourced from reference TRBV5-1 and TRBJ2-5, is KAGVTQTPRYLIKTRGQQVTLSCSPISGHRSVSWYQQTPGQGLQFLFEYFSETQRNKGNFPGRFSGRQFSNSRSEMNVSTLELGDSALYLCASSLLGGGAWETQYFGPGTRLLVL.

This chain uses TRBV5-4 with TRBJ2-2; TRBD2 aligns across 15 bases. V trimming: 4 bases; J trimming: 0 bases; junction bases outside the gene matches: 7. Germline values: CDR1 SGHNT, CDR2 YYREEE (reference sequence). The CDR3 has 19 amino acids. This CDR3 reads CASSPGGLAGGSNTGELFF. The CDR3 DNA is TGTGCCAGCAGCCCTGGGGGACTAGCGGGAGGATCGAACACCGGGGAGCTGTTTTTT.

CDR3 loop: CASSLGTENEAFF. CDR3 DNA sequence: TGTGCCAGCAGCTTAGGGACAGAGAATGAAGCTTTCTTT. The genes are TRBV7-8 and TRBJ1-1, with TRBD1 as a possible D gene (6 bases). V dropped 1 base and J dropped 7 bases, with 10 bases sitting between them. Germline CDR1 SGHVS, CDR2 FQNEAQ. The CDR3 extends over 13 amino acids.

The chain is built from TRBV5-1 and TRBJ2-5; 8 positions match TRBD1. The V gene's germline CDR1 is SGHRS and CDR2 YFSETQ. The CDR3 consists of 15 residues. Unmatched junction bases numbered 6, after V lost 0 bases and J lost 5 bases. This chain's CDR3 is CASSLAGTGGETQYF. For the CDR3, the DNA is TGCGCCAGCAGCTTGGCCGGGACAGGAGGGGAGACCCAGTACTTC.

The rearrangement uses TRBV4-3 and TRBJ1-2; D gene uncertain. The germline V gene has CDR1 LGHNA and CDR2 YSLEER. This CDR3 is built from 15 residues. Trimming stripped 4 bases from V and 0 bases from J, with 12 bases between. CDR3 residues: CASSPGGRANYGYTF. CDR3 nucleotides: TGCGCCAGCAGCCCGGGAGGGAGGGCTAACTATGGCTACACCTTC.